This passage covers 32 T cell receptor beta chains from one sample sequenced in a study of T-cell reconstitution after alpha-beta-depleted transplantation in children. The authors prepared the TCRbeta library with unique molecular identifiers. TCRdb analysed the PCR reads with MiXCR anew, one entry per CDR3 protein. Among around 200,000 distinct CDR3 sequences listed, about a sixth were seen once. Material: PBMCs, mostly from graft donor cells, obtained 360 days after TCRalphabeta/CD19-depleted stem cell transplant. The receptors stem from a male patient between 2 and 9 years old who had a stem cell transplant for acute lymphoblastic leukemia, so the T cells may come from the graft donor.

This clonotype was observed a few times. The genes are TRBV15 and TRBJ2-5; D gene ambiguous. This CDR3 is built from 14 residues. Trimming shortened V by 0 bases and J by 6 bases, and 11 bases separated the two germline ends. The V gene's germline CDR1 is LNHNV and CDR2 YYDKDF (reference sequence). The CDR3 sequence: CATSRDGPGKTQYF. The CDR3 DNA reads TGTGCCACCAGCAGAGATGGTCCCGGAAAGACCCAGTACTTC.

This clonotype was seen more than once but under ten times. The V call is TRBV12-3 or TRBV12-4, the J call TRBJ2-7; TRBD1 aligns across 7 bases. V trimming: 4 bases; J trimming: 7 bases; junction bases outside the gene matches: 13. The CDR3 totals 15 residues. In DNA, the CDR3 is TGTGCCAGCAGTTCCGGGACAGAAGGACTCGGGGAGCAGTACTTC. Its protein product is CASSSGTEGLGEQYF.

This clonotype was seen at least ten times. At one end, the junction sequence differs from germline, possibly due to a read error. The rearrangement links TRBV7-2 to TRBJ2-5, with D hard to call. The CDR3 totals 12 residues. CDR1 is SGHTA and CDR2 is FQGNSA in the germline V gene. In DNA, the CDR3 is TGTGCCAGCAGTTTAGCACCAGAGACCCAGTACTTC. This sequence encodes CASSLAPETQYF.

This clonotype was seen a few times. This chain links TRBV3-1 with TRBJ1-5, with D uncertain. V lost 1 base and J 4 bases, leaving 8 bases between the germline ends. This CDR3 has 14 amino acids. Germline lookup yields CDR1 LGHDT and CDR2 YNNKEL (reference sequence). CDR3 DNA sequence: TGTGCCAGCAGCCAAGTGGGATCTAATCAGCCCCAGCATTTT. Its translation is CASSQVGSNQPQHF.

At least ten counts were recorded for this clonotype. V gene TRBV5-6 combines with J gene TRBJ2-3; unclear D gene. Germline assignment: CDR1 SGHDT and CDR2 YYEEEE. Between the trimmed V and J ends, which lost 3 bases and 6 bases, there was a span of 8 bases. The CDR3 runs to 12 residues. In DNA, the CDR3 is TGTGCCAGCAGCTGGTTCGGGGATACGCAGTATTTT. Translation gives CASSWFGDTQYF.

This clonotype was counted between two and nine times. CDR3 nucleotide sequence: TGTGCCAGCAGTCTCAGGTCCGTCATCTCTTCTTCGTTCATTCGCACTAATGAAAAACTGTTTTTT. This sequence encodes CASSLRSVISSSFIRTNEKLFF. The chain combines TRBV6-2 or TRBV6-3 with TRBJ1-4; no clear D. Germline assignment: CDR1 MNHEY and CDR2 SVGEGT. Trimming shortened V by 5 bases and J by 2 bases, and 33 bases separated the two germline ends. The CDR3 consists of 22 residues.

This clonotype was found a few times. CDR3 DNA sequence: TGCAGCGTTGGTGGACTAGCGGGCACAGATACGCAGTATTTT. This encodes CSVGGLAGTDTQYF. The V gene is TRBV29-1, the J gene TRBJ2-3; 10 positions agree with TRBD2. This CDR3 contains 14 residues. Per germline, CDR1 SQVTM and CDR2 ANQGSEA. The J segment lost 1 base and the V segment lost 4 bases, leaving 2 bases of the junction unmatched.

This clonotype showed up just a few times. The chain couples TRBV7-9 to TRBJ1-1; perhaps TRBD1 as D (5 bases). Germline CDR1 SEHNR, CDR2 FQNEAQ (reference sequence). V was pared by 3 bases and J by 2 bases, with 13 bases between. The CDR3 runs 15 residues. The CDR3 nucleotides are TGTGCCAGCAGCTTTTTGAGACAGAATAACACTGAAGCTTTCTTT. Its protein product is CASSFLRQNNTEAFF.

This chain joins TRBV20-1 and TRBJ2-5; 7 positions match TRBD2. The CDR3 loop spans 18 amino acids. Germline V lookup: CDR1 DFQATT, CDR2 SNEGSKA (reference sequence). The V and J ends lost 4 bases and 2 bases, in that order; junction bases with no gene match: 19. CDR3 in DNA: TGCAGTGCTACTACCCGGCTCGGCAGGCTAGCGGTTCAAGAGACCCAGTACTTC. It yields the protein CSATTRLGRLAVQETQYF.

Only a few counts were recorded for this clonotype. V is TRBV5-6 and J is TRBJ1-2; D is perhaps TRBD1 (5 bases). Germline CDR1 and CDR2: SGHDT and YYEEEE. Deletions cut 0 bases from V and 4 bases from J, with 13 bases between. The CDR3 has 15 amino acids. CDR3 DNA sequence: TGTGCCAGCAGCTTGGAGTCTGCAGGGCCCTATGGCTACACCTTC. It is translated as CASSLESAGPYGYTF.

The sample holds a few counts of this clonotype. The chain combines TRBV12-3 or TRBV12-4 with TRBJ1-2, with 8 bases identical to TRBD1. With V trimmed by 5 bases and J by 6 bases, 17 bases remained unmatched. The CDR3 runs 17 residues. The CDR3 DNA reads as TGTGCCAGCAGTCCTGGGGGGGTGGACAGGGAAGAGAATGGCTACACCTTC. This sequence encodes CASSPGGVDREENGYTF.

In this sample, this clonotype turned up a few times. V usage is TRBV13 and J usage is TRBJ2-5; possibly TRBD2 for D (7 bases). The CDR3 is 13 residues long. Germline-derived CDR1 and CDR2 are PRHDT and FYEKMQ (reference sequence). Trimming left V 4 bases short and J 4 bases short, with 10 bases between. Written as DNA, the CDR3 is TGTGCCAGCAGCTCGGGGGGCGCAGAGACCCAGTACTTC. Translated, it gives CASSSGGAETQYF.

This clonotype was detected ten times or more. The chain combines TRBV11-2 with TRBJ1-6; D ambiguous. The CDR3 is 15 amino acids. The V gene's germline CDR1 is SGHAT and CDR2 FQNNGV. The V end lost 2 bases, the J end lost 9 bases, and 14 bases lay between the germline ends. The DNA for the CDR3 is TGTGCCAGCAGCTTACAAAGAACTACTGGTTCACCCCTCCACTTT. Amino acids: CASSLQRTTGSPLHF.

This clonotype was seen at least ten times. V gene TRBV30 combines with J gene TRBJ1-2, with D perhaps matching TRBD1 (6 bases). This CDR3 is built from 12 residues. CDR1 and CDR2 from the germline V gene are GTSNPN and SVGIG (reference sequence). Trimming took off 3 bases at V and 8 bases at J, with 13 bases between the two ends. CDR3 nucleotide sequence: TGTGCCTGGAGCCCGACAGGCCTCGGCTACACCTTC. Amino acid sequence: CAWSPTGLGYTF.

This chain uses TRBV4-3 with TRBJ1-2; possibly TRBD1 for D (5 bases). Trimming stripped 1 base from V and 6 bases from J, with 15 bases between. The CDR3 totals 15 residues. Germline CDR1 LGHNA, CDR2 YSLEER. The CDR3 loop reads CASSQVERGWDGYTF. CDR3 DNA: TGCGCCAGCAGCCAAGTTGAGAGGGGTTGGGATGGCTACACCTTC.

This clonotype was counted only a few times. The gene calls are TRBV28 and TRBJ1-6; tentatively, D is TRBD1 (5 bases). The CDR3 runs 16 residues. V lost 6 bases and J lost 3, with 15 bases in between. In germline, CDR1 is MDHEN, CDR2 SYDVKM. The CDR3 is CASSLNEGRYNSPLHF. In nucleotides, the CDR3 is TGTGCCAGCAGCCTAAATGAGGGGCGCTATAATTCACCCCTCCACTTT.

There are a few counts of this clonotype. This sequence joins TRBV6-2 or TRBV6-3 and TRBJ2-2; 12 nucleotides agree with TRBD2. The CDR3 runs to 21 residues. The V gene end was trimmed by 7 bases and the J gene end by 2 bases; junction bases not matched to a gene: 20. CDR1 and CDR2 from the germline V gene are MNHEY and SVGEGT. The CDR3 loop is CASIPEDRWASGGVNTGELFF. CDR3 DNA sequence: TGTGCCAGCATCCCGGAAGACCGTTGGGCTAGCGGGGGGGTTAACACCGGGGAGCTGTTTTTT.

CDR3: CASTLGAQGLSYEQYF. In nucleotides, the CDR3 is TGCGCCAGCACTCTAGGGGCACAGGGCCTTTCCTACGAGCAGTACTTC. The chain employs TRBV5-1 and TRBJ2-7; D is possibly TRBD1 (6 bases). The CDR3 has 16 amino acids. V was clipped by 6 bases and J by 1 base, with 20 bases between them. The germline gives CDR1 SGHRS, CDR2 YFSETQ.

The genes are TRBV29-1 and TRBJ2-3; TRBD2 aligns across 10 bases. Germline CDR1 and CDR2: SQVTM and ANQGSEA. CDR3 length: 14 residues. The V gene end was trimmed by 6 bases and the J gene end by 3 bases; junction bases not matched to a gene: 6. Here the CDR3 reads CSVMKGLATDTQYF. CDR3 sequence (DNA): TGCAGCGTCATGAAGGGACTAGCGACAGATACGCAGTATTTT.

This clonotype has only a few counts. This rearrangement joins TRBV5-5 to TRBJ2-2, with TRBD2 identical over 8 bases. The length of the CDR3 is 15 residues. Trimming at V came to 6 bases and at J to 2 bases, leaving 6 bases not matched to a gene. Germline V gives CDR1 SGHKS, CDR2 YYEKEE (reference sequence). As DNA, the CDR3 is TGTGCCAGCAAAGATGCGGGGGGCAACACCGGGGAGCTGTTTTTT. As protein: CASKDAGGNTGELFF.

CDR3 bases: TGTGCCAGCAGCCGAGGGGTAGGCACTGAAGCTTTCTTT. It yields the protein CASSRGVGTEAFF. This chain uses TRBV14 with TRBJ1-1; maybe TRBD1 (5 bases). Germline values: CDR1 SGHDN, CDR2 FVKESK. This CDR3 comprises 13 residues. V lost 4 bases, J lost 4 bases, and 10 bases lay in between.

This clonotype was counted ten times or more. The chain carries TRBV4-3 and TRBJ1-1, with a weak D call TRBD1 (5 bases). Trimming cost V 2 bases and J 8 bases, with 18 bases left between them. Germline V lookup: CDR1 LGHNA, CDR2 YSLEER. The CDR3 length is 15 residues. As DNA, the CDR3 is TGCGCCAGCAGCCAATACGGGACGCCGGGTTCGGAAGCTTTCTTT. Amino acids: CASSQYGTPGSEAFF.

This clonotype was counted between two and nine times. V is TRBV12-3 or TRBV12-4 and J is TRBJ2-7, with 7 bases matching TRBD2. The CDR3 has 14 amino acids. V gave up 2 bases and J gave up 3 bases; unmatched junction bases: 4. As DNA, the CDR3 is TGTGCCAGCAGTTTATTTGGGGGGGTCTACGAGCAGTACTTC. Residues: CASSLFGGVYEQYF.

The chain carries TRBV12-3 or TRBV12-4 and TRBJ2-7; D may be TRBD2 (5 bases). The CDR3 sequence is 13 residues long. The V end lost 1 base, the J end lost 5 bases, and 9 bases lay between the germline ends. CDR3 sequence (DNA): TGTGCCAGCAGTTTAGTGTCGGGAAACGAGCAGTACTTC. This codes for CASSLVSGNEQYF.

The chain combines TRBV20-1 with TRBJ2-2, with 8 positions matching TRBD1. Trimming took 6 bases from V and 7 from J; bases not matched to a gene: 10. The germline gives CDR1 DFQATT, CDR2 SNEGSKA (reference sequence). This CDR3 is built from 14 residues. DNA of the CDR3: TGCAGTGCCTCCCCGGACAGGGTGGTCGGGGAGCTGTTTTTT. Encoded protein: CSASPDRVVGELFF.

This clonotype was picked up a small number of times. The CDR3 reads CSPTPAARGEQFF. In nucleotides, the CDR3 is TGCAGCCCAACCCCGGCAGCGAGGGGCGAGCAGTTCTTC. This rearrangement joins TRBV29-1 to TRBJ2-1; either TRBD1 or TRBD2 may supply D (5 bases each). Trimming took off 8 bases at V and 10 bases at J, with 21 bases between the two ends. This CDR3 contains 13 residues. Per germline, CDR1 SQVTM and CDR2 ANQGSEA.

The V gene is TRBV5-1, the J gene TRBJ2-1; 7 bases are shared with TRBD1. With V trimmed by 3 bases and J by 5 bases, 20 bases remained unmatched. Germline V gene lookup returns CDR1 SGHRS and CDR2 YFSETQ. The CDR3 has 19 amino acids. The CDR3: CASSSTGPRGTGGHNEQFF. CDR3 in DNA: TGCGCCAGCAGCTCGACAGGGCCCAGAGGTACTGGTGGGCACAATGAGCAGTTCTTC.

This clonotype was found once. The gene calls are TRBV7-9 and TRBJ2-2; D unresolved. Per the germline V gene, CDR1 is SEHNR and CDR2 is FQNEAQ (reference sequence). CDR3 size: 14 residues. The V and J ends lost 3 bases and 1 base respectively, with 6 bases between them. In DNA form, the CDR3 reads TGTGCCAGCAGCTTTCCCGAGAACACCGGGGAGCTGTTTTTT. Translation: CASSFPENTGELFF.

The genes are TRBV12-3 or TRBV12-4 and TRBJ2-1; 14 bases fit TRBD2. The length of the CDR3 is 14 residues. V was clipped by 8 bases and J by 8 bases; unmatched bases: 5. The CDR3 DNA reads TGTGCCAGCGGGACTAGCGGGAGTAGCGATGAGCAGTTCTTC. It yields the protein CASGTSGSSDEQFF.

V usage is TRBV7-2 and J usage is TRBJ2-5, with TRBD1 identical over 9 bases. The CDR3 sequence is 15 residues long. V was clipped by 5 bases and J by 4 bases; unmatched bases: 8. Germline CDR1 reads SGHTA; CDR2 reads FQGNSA. The CDR3 here is CASSLVPGQGETQYF. The DNA of the CDR3 is TGTGCCAGCAGCCTTGTCCCGGGACAGGGAGAGACCCAGTACTTC.

The V and J genes are TRBV6-2 or TRBV6-3 and TRBJ2-1; 8 bases agree with TRBD1. Trimming took 4 bases from V and 5 from J; bases not matched to a gene: 7. Germline assignment: CDR1 MNHEY and CDR2 SVGEGT. This CDR3 has 15 amino acids. The CDR3 DNA reads as TGTGCCAGCAGTTGCCCGCAGGGGGCCCACAATGAGCAGTTCTTC. It is translated as CASSCPQGAHNEQFF.

This clonotype was seen a few times. The J gene is TRBJ1-1, the V gene TRBV29-1, with unresolved D. Germline values: CDR1 SQVTM, CDR2 ANQGSEA. Trimming stripped 4 bases from V and 1 base from J, with 16 bases between. The CDR3 runs to 15 residues. CDR3 in amino acids: CSVVGLGKENTEAFF. As DNA, the CDR3 is TGCAGCGTTGTAGGGCTGGGGAAGGAGAACACTGAAGCTTTCTTT.